This entry concerns a single TCR beta chain. Both 60 Vbeta primers and 13 Jbeta primers went into the PCR. Profiling relied on immunoSEQ multiplex PCR, and the TCRdb table lists in-frame clones only, not all of them. Counted here are 130,000 to 150,000 clones, about 84% occurring once; the ten biggest clones make up around 2.5%. The sample is drawn from a study of cytomegalovirus exposure and HLA in healthy donors. Overall study: Falling in the Caucasian-associated ancestry cluster were 81% of a few hundred genotyped donors.

This TCR came from a woman aged 18-29 years in good health and CMV-seropositive. The sample consisted of PBMCs.

CDR3 loop: CASSALRQTTEAFF. For the CDR3, the DNA is TGTGCCAGCAGTGCCCTCCGACAGACCACTGAAGCTTTCTTT. The chain recombines TRBV6-6 with TRBJ1-1; D is possibly TRBD1 (5 bases). The V and J ends lost 5 bases and 4 bases respectively, with 14 bases between them. The CDR3 extends over 14 amino acids. Germline CDR1 reads MNHNY; CDR2 reads SVGAGI (reference sequence).